This TCR beta chain emerged from a study of blood T cell repertoires in COVID-19 (dated by TCRdb to 2020 to 2021). Concerning the study at large: For ImmuneRACE Cohort 3, a participant was defined as recovered based on two consecutive negative NP/OP PCR tests, clearance by a healthcare professional, or resolution of symptoms. The collaborator samples originated in the United States, Italy and Spain and spanned the acute and convalescent phases of COVID-19. The prospective study material was composed of cDNA or gDNA derived from T cells, B-cell-depleted T cells, or PBMCs. Deeply sampled blood TCRbeta repertoires from subjects exposed to, actively infected with, or recovered from COVID-19 were included in the dataset. The repertoires were released in a freely available public database meant as a resource for research on the immune response to SARS-CoV-2. Samples came from the ongoing ImmuneRACE study (first 160 participants) plus 1,254 subjects from 6 global collaborators. A de-identified subject ID, COVID-19 status, age in years and sex were almost always included in the sample metadata. HLA class I and class II types, where available, came from metadata supplied by the sample provider rather than from assay-based typing.

Participants in the prospective study were aged about 18 to 100 years, lived in about two dozen United States geographic areas, and enrolled through a virtual design. In the prospective study, participants were assigned to cohorts based on the clinical history participants reported in a screening survey and a study questionnaire. Mobile phlebotomists in the prospective study collected whole blood, serum and a nasopharyngeal or oropharyngeal swab from every participant. Over a roughly 2-month period, participants in the prospective study had the option of providing additional blood draws and questionnaires. Before DNA extraction, prospective study blood samples were shipped either frozen or at room temperature. Overall study results and their limits: How much clinical and demographic metadata was included differed by source and by participant, and the metadata was provided uncurated.

In its sample, this clone was seen once. Its recognized antigen is unknown. No base qualities exist here, and no much larger clone lies one base off it. TCRbeta CDR3 regions were amplified from genomic DNA using the immunoSEQ Assay, a bias-controlled multiplex PCR. On the authors' methods: The number of nucleated cells in each sample was estimated by amplification of reference gene primers within the assay. To quantify the absolute abundance of each unique TCRbeta CDR3 rearrangement, sequence reads were collapsed and filtered. For each sample, productive Simpson clonality was calculated by taking the square root of Simpson's diversity index across productive rearrangements. Here the immuneACCESS table is served through TCRdb, limited to in-frame sequences with V and J called. Missing clones are a known gap in these copies; in checked studies unresolved V genes cover under half, and the rest lacks a known reason. Clonal size and the V and J genes are those of that table, whereas D and trimming came from the DNA. This sample has roughly 190,000 clones in its table, and approximately 90% of those were observed once. Together, the top ten hold 20% to 25% of the sample.

As encoded in the germline V gene, CDR1 is MGHRA while CDR2 is YSYEKL. The CDR3 has 15 amino acids, counting the end cysteine and phenylalanine. Only CDR3 DNA remains: 45 bases, in frame from the first base. The junction shows trimming of 4 bases on V and 8 bases on J, plus 20 bases between the germline ends. The TCR sequence derives from a woman between 35 and 50 years old in a cohort exposed to, infected with or recovered from COVID-19 (not recorded which). The rearranged chain carries TRBV4-1 and TRBJ1-2; the D gene is unclear. What was sequenced was PBMCs or T cells enriched from blood (not recorded which). Here the CDR3 is given as CASSPPEGVLWGYTF. The nucleotides read TGCGCCAGCAGCCCGCCTGAGGGTGTATTGTGGGGCTACACCTTC.